A selection of T cell receptor beta chains follows, all from one sample in a study of blood T cell repertoires in COVID-19. Profiled with immunoSEQ multiplex PCR; TCRdb holds only in-frame clones, not every one. The profile covers around 100,000 clones, with 82% appearing a single time and roughly 7.9% taken by the ten largest. Sequencing was done on a sample of peripheral blood. The receptors shown here come from a man between 70 and 80 years old with acute or convalescent COVID-19. CDR3s leave out the opening cysteine and the closing phenylalanine or tryptophan.

ASSGTVNTEAF	TRBV3-1/TRBV3-2	TRBJ1-1
ASSLRQGGYGYT	TRBV11-2	TRBJ1-2
ATSTGSMNTEAF	TRBV10-3	TRBJ1-1
SVVLARGGADTQY	TRBV29-1	TRBJ2-3
SASPRQGAGYGYT	TRBV20-1	TRBJ1-2
ASTDPGGAGVEQY	TRBV28	TRBJ2-7
ASSPPHGGTYNEQF	TRBV28	TRBJ2-1
ASSETLETEAF	TRBV6-1	TRBJ1-1
ASSQSGGGLESTDTQY	TRBV23-1	TRBJ2-3
ASSIGFQRFYEQY	TRBV19	TRBJ2-7
ASSLAPPGPNAKNIQY	TRBV7-2	TRBJ2-4
ASSSVAGGNTQY	TRBV5-1	TRBJ2-3
ASTGRAGELF	TRBV5-1	TRBJ2-2
AWSVSGRRDEQF	TRBV30	TRBJ2-1
ASSPGRAEAF	TRBV7-6	TRBJ1-1
AWKSPSGNTDTQY	TRBV30	TRBJ2-3
ASSGGASGRANEQF	TRBV28	TRBJ2-1
AISESGGYEQY	TRBV10-3	TRBJ2-7
ASRSGTGYYEQY	TRBV5-6	TRBJ2-7
ASSFTLGGGASGNTIY	TRBV7-9	TRBJ1-3
SVERSQGINYGYT	TRBV29-1	TRBJ1-2
ASSFLAVSTDTQY	TRBV11-2	TRBJ2-3
ASPAATGFMGQPQH	TRBV14	TRBJ1-5
ASSPDRAGEQY	TRBV18	TRBJ2-7
ASRAQEQETQY	TRBV12-3/TRBV12-4	TRBJ2-5
AISKGQGRDQPQH	TRBV10-3	TRBJ1-5
ASGRRAEAF	TRBV23-1	TRBJ1-1
ASSTTGGAGGYT	TRBV7-9	TRBJ1-2
ASSFLAGAGEQF	TRBV5-4	TRBJ2-1
ASSYPGTDTQY	TRBV6-6	TRBJ2-3
ASSWGGRTNEQF	TRBV28	TRBJ2-1
ASSLSGRDHSYYGYT	TRBV27	TRBJ1-2
ASSQDSGQSSGTNEKLF	TRBV4-1	TRBJ1-4
ASSPSKNTEAF	TRBV18	TRBJ1-1
ASSSRTGEGQPQH	TRBV7-8	TRBJ1-5
ASSVVKRGRDTQY	TRBV9	TRBJ2-3
ASSAVGDTGELF	TRBV6-2/TRBV6-3	TRBJ2-2
ASSLTQNSPLH	TRBV7-3	TRBJ1-6
ASRSSQGSASALH	TRBV19	TRBJ1-6
ASRRVDTQY	TRBV9	TRBJ2-3
ASSPSGSERREGELF	TRBV18	TRBJ2-2
ASSLRGTSDHNEQF	TRBV3-1/TRBV3-2	TRBJ2-1
ASEGTTTDTQY	TRBV12-3/TRBV12-4	TRBJ2-3